A selection of T cell receptor beta chains follows, all from one sample in a study of technical replicates of blood from a few donors. This table comes from immunoSEQ multiplex PCR, and its TCRdb copy is limited to in-frame clones, with some not included. Of 85,000 or so clones listed, about 93% are singletons. The source material was T cells isolated from PBMCs. Source of these receptors: a human donor in good health. Both conserved end residues are part of each CDR3. The D gene is left open where the match is weak. A row's size may be missing; if present it is once, few, many or a size class.

TGTGCCATTACGCGGGGGGCCTACGAGCAGTACTTC,CAITRGAYEQYF,TRBV7-8,TRBJ2-7,-,TRBD2
TGTGCCAGCAGTTTCCGTTCTAGCGGGTGGGACTACAATGAGCAGTTCTTC,CASSFRSSGWDYNEQFF,TRBV28,TRBJ2-1,-,TRBD2
TGTGCCAGCAGTGGGGGCAGCCCAGATACGCAGTATTTT,CASSGGSPDTQYF,TRBV6-1,TRBJ2-3,-,-
TGTGCCAGCAGCTCGCTGGGCCTCTCTGGAAACACCATATATTTT,CASSSLGLSGNTIYF,TRBV7-8,TRBJ1-3,-,-
TGTGCCAGCAGTGGACCGGGACAGGGGCTATATGGCTACACCTTC,CASSGPGQGLYGYTF,TRBV6-1,TRBJ1-2,once,TRBD1
TGTGCCACCAGCAGAAGGCTCGACTCTAAAGGCCAGCCCCAGCATTTT,CATSRRLDSKGQPQHF,TRBV15,TRBJ1-5,-,-
TGTGCCAGCAGCTCCCGAATCGGGGGACTTAGCAATCAGCCCCAGCATTTT,CASSSRIGGLSNQPQHF,TRBV7-2,TRBJ1-5,-,-
TGCGCCAGCAGCTTAGGATCCTTGGGACAGAAATTCAATCAGCCCCAGCATTTT,CASSLGSLGQKFNQPQHF,TRBV4-1,TRBJ1-5,-,TRBD1
TGTGCCAGCAGTTTGTCACTAACCGGAGTCTACGAGCAGTACTTC,CASSLSLTGVYEQYF,TRBV6-5,TRBJ2-7,-,-
TGTGCCAGCAATCGGGACAGGGACACCGGGGAGCTGTTTTTT,CASNRDRDTGELFF,TRBV6-1,TRBJ2-2,-,TRBD1
TGTGCCAGCAGCTTTCAGGAATACACTGAAGCTTTCTTT,CASSFQEYTEAFF,TRBV11-3,TRBJ1-1,-,-
TGTGCCAGCAGCACTACTGGGACAGGGGGCGACGAGCAGTACTTC,CASSTTGTGGDEQYF,TRBV7-6,TRBJ2-7,-,TRBD1
TGTGCCAGCAGCTTAGAACGACAGGTCTACGAGCAGTACTTC,CASSLERQVYEQYF,TRBV7-8,TRBJ2-7,-,-
TGTGCCAGCAGTGAAGGTCGGGGTTGGAATGATGGCTACACCTTC,CASSEGRGWNDGYTF,TRBV25-1,TRBJ1-2,-,-
TGTGCCATCAGTCCCCCCGGCGGGACTTTCTACGAGCAGTACTTC,CAISPPGGTFYEQYF,TRBV10-3,TRBJ2-7,-,-
TGTGCCATCAGTGAAGGGGGAGGGGTCTACAATGAGCAGTTCTTC,CAISEGGGVYNEQFF,TRBV10-3,TRBJ2-1,-,-
TGTGCCAGCTCTCCGGGACTATTGCGGGGAACCCAGTACTTC,CASSPGLLRGTQYF,TRBV18,TRBJ2-5,-,TRBD2
TGCGCCAGCAGCCTCTTGAGCGGGGGCACAGATACGCAGTATTTT,CASSLLSGGTDTQYF,TRBV4-1,TRBJ2-3,-,TRBD2
TGTGCCAGCAGCCAATCCCTTTTCACTGAAGCTTTCTTT,CASSQSLFTEAFF,TRBV16,TRBJ1-1,-,-
TGTGCCAGCAGCCTCACCGGGCTTAGCGGGGGCCTTCTCCCCTCCTACAATGAGCAGTTCTTC,CASSLTGLSGGLLPSYNEQFF,TRBV4-2,TRBJ2-1,-,TRBD2
TGCGCCAGCAGCGGGACCCTAGCGGGGGCAGATACGCAGTATTTT,CASSGTLAGADTQYF,TRBV5-1,TRBJ2-3,-,TRBD2
TGTGCCAGCAGCGTAGAGCCAAACCGGGGCACAGATACGCAGTATTTT,CASSVEPNRGTDTQYF,TRBV9,TRBJ2-3,-,-
TGTGCCAGCAGTTCCGGACTAGCCTACACAGATACGCAGTATTTT,CASSSGLAYTDTQYF,TRBV6-6,TRBJ2-3,-,TRBD2
TGTGCCAGCAGCTTACACCACCCGGGGGTAGTGCAGTACTTC,CASSLHHPGVVQYF,TRBV7-8,TRBJ2-7,-,-
TGCGCCAGCAGCTTGGGTCGGGACATAAGAGATACGCAGTATTTT,CASSLGRDIRDTQYF,TRBV5-1,TRBJ2-3,-,-
TGTGCCAGCAGCCCGGGACTAGCGGGAAACAATGAGCAGTTCTTC,CASSPGLAGNNEQFF,TRBV13,TRBJ2-1,-,TRBD2
TGTGCCATCAGTTGGACTAGCGGGACAGATACGCAGTATTTT,CAISWTSGTDTQYF,TRBV10-3,TRBJ2-3,-,TRBD2
TGTGCCAGCAGAAGCAGGGGGAGCAATCAGCCCCAGCATTTT,CASRSRGSNQPQHF,TRBV7-8,TRBJ1-5,-,TRBD1
TGTGCCAGCAGTTTATCAGGGGCTACTAACAATGAGCAGTTCTTC,CASSLSGATNNEQFF,TRBV28,TRBJ2-1,-,-
TGCGCCAGCGGGGGCCTCTATAGCAATCAGCCCCAGCATTTT,CASGGLYSNQPQHF,TRBV10-2,TRBJ1-5,-,-
TGCGCCAGCAGTTGGGGACTAGCAGGGGGTCGGGAGCAGTACTTC,CASSWGLAGGREQYF,TRBV5-1,TRBJ2-7,-,TRBD2
TGCGCCAGCAGCCTTCGGTCCAACACTGAAGCTTTCTTT,CASSLRSNTEAFF,TRBV4-1,TRBJ1-1,-,-
TGTGCCAGCAGCGGGAGATCCTACAATGAGCAGTTCTTC,CASSGRSYNEQFF,TRBV6-1,TRBJ2-1,-,-
TGTGCCAGCAGTACTGCGGGACAGGGGAGGGATACGCAGTATTTT,CASSTAGQGRDTQYF,TRBV6-6,TRBJ2-3,-,TRBD1
TGTGCCTGGAGTACTAGCGGGGGGGCAGATACGCAGTATTTT,CAWSTSGGADTQYF,TRBV30,TRBJ2-3,-,TRBD2
TGTGCCAGCAAAGAAACAATTAGCACAGATACGCAGTATTTT,CASKETISTDTQYF,TRBV6-1,TRBJ2-3,-,-
TGTGCCAGCAGTTGGGACAGGGTCGGCGAGCAGTACTTC,CASSWDRVGEQYF,TRBV27,TRBJ2-7,-,TRBD1